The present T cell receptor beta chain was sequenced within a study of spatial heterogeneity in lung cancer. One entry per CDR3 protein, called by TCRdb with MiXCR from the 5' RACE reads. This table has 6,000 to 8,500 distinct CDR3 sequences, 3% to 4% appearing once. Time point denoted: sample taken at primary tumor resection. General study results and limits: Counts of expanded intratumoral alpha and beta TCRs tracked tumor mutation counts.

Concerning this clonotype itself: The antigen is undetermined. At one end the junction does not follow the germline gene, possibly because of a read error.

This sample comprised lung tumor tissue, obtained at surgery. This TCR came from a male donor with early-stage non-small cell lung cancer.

The CDR3 here is CTSSGLGLAGGPNEQFF. As DNA, the CDR3 is TGTACCAGCAGTGGCCTGGGACTAGCGGGAGGGCCGAATGAGCAGTTCTTC. The chain employs TRBV2 and TRBJ2-1, with 16 bases identical to TRBD2. The length of the CDR3 is 17 residues. From germline, CDR1 is SNHLY and CDR2 FYNNEI.